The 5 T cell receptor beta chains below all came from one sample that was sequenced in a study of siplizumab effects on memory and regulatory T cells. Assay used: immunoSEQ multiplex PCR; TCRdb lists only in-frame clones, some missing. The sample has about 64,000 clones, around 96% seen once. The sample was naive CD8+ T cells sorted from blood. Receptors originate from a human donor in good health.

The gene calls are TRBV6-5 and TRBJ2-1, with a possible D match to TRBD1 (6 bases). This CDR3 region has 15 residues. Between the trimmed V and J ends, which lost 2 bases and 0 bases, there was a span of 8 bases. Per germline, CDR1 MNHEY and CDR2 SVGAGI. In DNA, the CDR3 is TGTGCCAGCAGTTACACAGGGAGCTCCTACAATGAGCAGTTCTTC. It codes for CASSYTGSSYNEQFF.

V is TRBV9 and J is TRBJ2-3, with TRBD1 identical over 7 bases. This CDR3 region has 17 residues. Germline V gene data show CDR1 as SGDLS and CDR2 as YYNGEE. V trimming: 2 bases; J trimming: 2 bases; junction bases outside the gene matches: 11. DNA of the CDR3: TGTGCCAGCAGCGTTAACGCTGAGACAGGGCCCACAGATACGCAGTATTTT. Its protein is CASSVNAETGPTDTQYF.

Written as DNA, the CDR3 is TGTGCCAGCAGCCACTACCTCCAAGACAATGAGCAGTTCTTC. This translates into CASSHYLQDNEQFF. J is TRBJ2-1 and V is TRBV4-2; D gene ambiguous. Germline CDR1 reads LGHNA; CDR2 reads YNFKEQ. Trimming removed 3 bases from V and 5 bases from J, with 11 bases in between. This CDR3 comprises 14 residues.

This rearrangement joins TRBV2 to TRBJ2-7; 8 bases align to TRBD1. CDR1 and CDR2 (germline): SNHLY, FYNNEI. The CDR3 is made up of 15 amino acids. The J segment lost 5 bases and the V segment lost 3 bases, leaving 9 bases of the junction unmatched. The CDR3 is CASSDSRTGSHEQYF. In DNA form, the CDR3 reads TGTGCCAGCAGTGATTCCAGGACAGGGTCCCACGAGCAGTACTTC.

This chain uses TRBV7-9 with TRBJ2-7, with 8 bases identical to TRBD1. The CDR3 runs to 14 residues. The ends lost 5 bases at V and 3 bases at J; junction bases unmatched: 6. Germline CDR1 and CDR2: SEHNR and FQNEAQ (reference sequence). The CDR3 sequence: CASSEDRDLYEQYF. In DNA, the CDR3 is TGTGCCAGCAGCGAGGACAGGGACCTCTACGAGCAGTACTTC.